This TCR beta chain was retrieved from a study of shared clonotypes between healthy human individuals. Comments on this clone: The target antigen is unknown.

CD8 cells classed as naive were CD45RO-negative and positively selected for CCR7, excluding terminally differentiated effector memory CD45RA+ cells. V lost 7 bases and J lost 2, with 9 bases in between. The CDR3 consists of 14 residues. CDR1 is LNHDA and CDR2 is SQIVND in the germline V gene (reference sequence). Study findings and constraints: Clonotypes that were shared across a few donors made up roughly 5% of naive CD4 clonotypes. A generally larger estimated richness was seen in naive subsets than in memory subsets.

The study ran the assay at deep level. TCRdb's table, derived via immunoSEQ multiplex PCR, lists solely in-frame clones and lacks some. Among approximately 740,000 clones listed, around 93% were seen once. The genes are TRBV19 and TRBJ2-6, with D maybe TRBD2 (7 bases). The receptor's source is a man between 25 and 39 years old in good health. The sample consisted of naive CD8+ T cells sorted from blood. The CDR3: CASIGGAGANVLTF. CDR3 coding DNA: TGTGCCAGTATAGGGGGGGCTGGGGCCAACGTCCTGACTTTC.